The rows below give T cell receptor beta chains drawn from one sample of a study of cytomegalovirus exposure and HLA in healthy donors. The table came from immunoSEQ multiplex PCR; TCRdb's copy has only in-frame clones and leaves some out. The profile shows 100,000 to 150,000 clones, around 86% of them singletons. Input material: PBMCs. All receptors derive from a woman aged 18-29 years in good health and CMV-seronegative. Each CDR3 is given with its conserved first and last residue. D genes are given only for firm matches. Only some rows state a clone size, as once, few, many or a class for expanded clones.

j_call,d_call,v_call,clone_size,cdr3_nt,cdr3_aa
TRBJ1-1,NA,TRBV11-3,NA,TGTGCCAGCAGCCTTAGCGGATCTAGATTGAACACTGAAGCTTTCTTT,CASSLSGSRLNTEAFF
TRBJ2-2,TRBD2,TRBV18,NA,TGTGCCAGCTCACCAATAGCGGGAGGGCCTGAGCTGTTTTTT,CASSPIAGGPELFF
TRBJ2-3,TRBD2,TRBV29-1,NA,TGCAGCGTTGGGACTAGCGGGAGTTTTGTCGGTACAGATACGCAGTATTTT,CSVGTSGSFVGTDTQYF
TRBJ2-3,TRBD1,TRBV7-9,NA,TGTGCCAGCAGCCATATTTCGGACAGGGCCACAGATACGCAGTATTTT,CASSHISDRATDTQYF
TRBJ2-7,NA,TRBV10-3,NA,TGTGCCATCAGTGGCCCCGGGGGTCAGCAGTACTTC,CAISGPGGQQYF
TRBJ1-1,NA,TRBV18,once,TGTGCCAGCTCACCATTGTCCAGGGAGGGCACTGAAGCTTTCTTT,CASSPLSREGTEAFF
TRBJ2-3,NA,TRBV2,NA,TGTGCCAGCCGAAGAAAAGGGGGAGCGGGCACAGATACGCAGTATTTT,CASRRKGGAGTDTQYF
TRBJ2-1,TRBD2,TRBV5-1,NA,TGCGCCAGCAGCGAGACTAGCGGCCTATACAATGAGCAGTTCTTC,CASSETSGLYNEQFF
TRBJ1-1,NA,TRBV7-2,NA,TGTGCCAGCAGCTTCATGACAGCGCCGGACACTGAAGCTTTCTTT,CASSFMTAPDTEAFF
TRBJ2-6,NA,TRBV7-9,once,TGTGCCAGCAGCCCAAGACTCTCCTCTGGGGCCAACGTCCTGACTTTC,CASSPRLSSGANVLTF
TRBJ1-2,TRBD1,TRBV5-1,few,TGCGCCAGCAGCTCGGGACAGGGGATCAACTATGGCTACACCTTC,CASSSGQGINYGYTF